The rows below give T cell receptor beta chains drawn from one sample of a study of shared clonotypes between healthy human individuals. Some clones are missing from TCRdb's copy, which holds only in-frame ones; the method was immunoSEQ multiplex PCR. The table has 300,000 or so clones, 74% seen once. The sample comprised memory CD4+ T cells sorted from blood. These receptors were taken from a man younger than 45 in good health. CDR3s include the opening cysteine and the closing phenylalanine or tryptophan. A D gene is named only where the DNA matches it firmly. Clone size is shown for a subset of rows, as once, few, many or a class of expanded clone.

TRBD1	TRBJ2-2	NA	TRBV25-1	TGTGCCAGCAGTGCTTTCTCCGGGACAGGGGGCTCCGGGGAGCTGTTTTTT	CASSAFSGTGGSGELFF
NA	TRBJ2-2	NA	TRBV11-3	TGTGCCAGCAGCCCTGGAGACTGGCCCGGGGAGCTGTTTTTT	CASSPGDWPGELFF
NA	TRBJ2-1	NA	TRBV4-3	TGCGCCAGCAGCCAAGGGGGGGTTGGCTCCTACAATGAGCAGTTCTTC	CASSQGGVGSYNEQFF
NA	TRBJ1-4	NA	TRBV7-8	TGTGCCAGCAGGGCTACCGGGGAGGAAAAACTGTTTTTT	CASRATGEEKLFF
TRBD1	TRBJ1-2	NA	TRBV5-1	TGCGCCAGCAGCTTGGGGGGACAGAACTATGGCTACACCTTC	CASSLGGQNYGYTF
NA	TRBJ2-3	NA	TRBV7-6	TGTGCCAGCAGCCTTCAGGGTAACGGGTTTCTAAATACGCAGTATTTT	CASSLQGNGFLNTQYF
NA	TRBJ2-7	few	TRBV6-5	TGTGCCAGCTACCGCTCCGGGGGCGAGCAGTACTTC	CASYRSGGEQYF
NA	TRBJ2-4	NA	TRBV6-1	TGTGCCAGCAGGGACGCCGGTAGCAAAAACATTCAGTACTTC	CASRDAGSKNIQYF
NA	TRBJ2-7	NA	TRBV27	TGTGCCAGCAGTTACAGGGTTTTCTCCTACGAGCAGTACTTC	CASSYRVFSYEQYF
NA	TRBJ1-5	NA	TRBV7-2	TGTGCCAGCAGCTTTGCGGGAGGCAATCAGCCCCAGCATTTT	CASSFAGGNQPQHF
NA	TRBJ2-3	NA	TRBV7-2	TGTGCCAGCAGCTTGGGGGGCTTGATAGATACGCAGTATTTT	CASSLGGLIDTQYF
TRBD2	TRBJ2-2	NA	TRBV5-4	TGTGCCAGCAGCTTGGAAGCGGGAGTAGCCGGGGGGCTGTTTTTT	CASSLEAGVAGGLFF
NA	TRBJ1-1	few	TRBV7-9	TGTGCCAGCAGCGGAGGGGGGAGTACTGAAGCTTTCTTT	CASSGGGSTEAFF
TRBD2	TRBJ2-5	NA	TRBV7-2	TGTGCCAGCAGCCTCGGGGTCGCGGGAGTTGGGAAGACCCAGTACTTC	CASSLGVAGVGKTQYF
TRBD2	TRBJ2-5	NA	TRBV18	TGTGCCAGCTCACCGGGGACTAGCGGGAGCGGCCAAGAGACCCAGTACTTC	CASSPGTSGSGQETQYF
NA	TRBJ1-4	NA	TRBV13	TGTGCCAGCAGCTTACTCAGAGATGAAAAACTGTTTTTT	CASSLLRDEKLFF
NA	TRBJ2-3	few	TRBV10-1	TGCGCCAGCAGTTTTTCGGGACCTACAGATACGCAGTATTTT	CASSFSGPTDTQYF
TRBD1	TRBJ2-7	many	TRBV27	TGTGCCAGCAGCCGACGGCGGGGACAGGGACCGTACGAGCAGTACTTC	CASSRRRGQGPYEQYF
TRBD1	TRBJ1-4	NA	TRBV7-2	TGTGCCAGCAGCAGGGGACAGGGCGATGAAAAACTGTTTTTT	CASSRGQGDEKLFF
NA	TRBJ1-2	NA	TRBV5-1	TGCGCCAGCAGCTTGGAAACAGGCATTAACTATGGCTACACCTTC	CASSLETGINYGYTF
NA	TRBJ2-7	NA	TRBV6-6	TGTGCCGCAGGGCGCGGCTACGAGCAGTACTTC	CAAGRGYEQYF
TRBD2	TRBJ2-5	NA	TRBV6-6	TGTGCCAGCAGTTACCCCAAGCGGGAGATGCAAGAGACCCAGTACTTC	CASSYPKREMQETQYF
NA	TRBJ2-3	NA	TRBV28	TGTGCCAGCAGTTCCTCTGGCGGGACTAGCACAGATACGCAGTATTTT	CASSSSGGTSTDTQYF
TRBD1	TRBJ2-1	NA	TRBV29-1	TGCAGCGTCGCCGGGACAGGGAGTTCAATATCACGCAATGAGCAGTTCTTC	CSVAGTGSSISRNEQFF
NA	TRBJ1-4	few	TRBV30	TGTGCCTGGAGTGACCAGGGTGAAAAACTGTTTTTT	CAWSDQGEKLFF
TRBD2	TRBJ2-1	NA	TRBV18	TGTGCCAGCTCACCATCGGTGGGAGGGCCATCCAATGAGCAGTTCTTC	CASSPSVGGPSNEQFF
NA	TRBJ1-2	many	TRBV7-9	TGTGCCAGCAGCCCTCATTCAGCCCCTAACTATGGCTACACCTTC	CASSPHSAPNYGYTF
NA	TRBJ2-7	NA	TRBV7-9	TGTGCCAGCAGGACCGGGACTCTCGATTACGAGCAGTACTTC	CASRTGTLDYEQYF
NA	TRBJ2-3	NA	TRBV7-9	TGTGCCAGCAGCCAGGGGACAGATACGCAGTATTTT	CASSQGTDTQYF
TRBD2	TRBJ2-1	NA	TRBV7-2	TGTGCCAGCAGCTTATTGAGAACTAGCGGGTACAATGAGCAGTTCTTC	CASSLLRTSGYNEQFF
NA	TRBJ1-5	many	TRBV2	TGTGCCAGCAGTTACGGGTATAGCAATCAGCCCCAGCATTTT	CASSYGYSNQPQHF
NA	TRBJ2-2	NA	TRBV4-3	TGCGCCAGCAGCCAAGATACCGGGAACACCGGGGAGCTGTTTTTT	CASSQDTGNTGELFF
TRBD2	TRBJ2-7	NA	TRBV4-3	TGCGCCAGCAGCCAAGAATTAAGTAGCGGGAAAACCTACGAGCAGTACTTC	CASSQELSSGKTYEQYF
NA	TRBJ2-1	NA	TRBV11-1	TGTGCCAGCAGCTTATTGACGGCAGTCTACAATGAGCAGTTCTTC	CASSLLTAVYNEQFF
NA	TRBJ2-3	NA	TRBV10-3	TGTGCCATCAGGGACCGGTACACAGATACGCAGTATTTT	CAIRDRYTDTQYF
TRBD2	TRBJ2-1	few	TRBV5-6	TGTGCCAGCAGCAGCTGGACTAGCGGAAGCTCCTACAATGAGCAGTTCTTC	CASSSWTSGSSYNEQFF
NA	TRBJ1-3	NA	TRBV6-1	TGTGCCAGCAGCAGGGCGGGAAACACCATATATTTT	CASSRAGNTIYF
NA	TRBJ1-1	few	TRBV19	TGTGCCGGGGGGGTGAAGGGCGACACTGAAGCTTTCTTT	CAGGVKGDTEAFF
NA	TRBJ1-1	NA	TRBV6-1	TGTGCCAGCCGGGGGAATGAAGCTTTCTTT	CASRGNEAFF
NA	TRBJ2-2	NA	TRBV6-5	TGTGCCAGCGGGAGGCCAGGGGGAACCGGGGAGCTGTTTTTT	CASGRPGGTGELFF